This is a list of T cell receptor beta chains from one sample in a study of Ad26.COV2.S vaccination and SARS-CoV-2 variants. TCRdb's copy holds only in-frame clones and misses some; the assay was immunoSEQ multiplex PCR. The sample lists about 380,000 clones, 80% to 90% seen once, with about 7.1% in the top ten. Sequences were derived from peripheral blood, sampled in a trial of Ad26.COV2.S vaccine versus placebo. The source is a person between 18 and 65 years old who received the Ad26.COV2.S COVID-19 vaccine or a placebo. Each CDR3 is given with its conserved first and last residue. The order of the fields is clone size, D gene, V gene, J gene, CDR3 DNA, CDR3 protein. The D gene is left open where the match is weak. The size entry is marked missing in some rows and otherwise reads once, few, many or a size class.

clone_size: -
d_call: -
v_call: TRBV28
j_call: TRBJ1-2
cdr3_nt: TGTGCCAGCAGTTATGGTAGAGGCTATGGCTACACCTTC
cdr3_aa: CASSYGRGYGYTF

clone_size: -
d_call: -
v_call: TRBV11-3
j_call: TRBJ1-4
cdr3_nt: TGTGCCAGCAGCTTCCGCTTTGCAGGGACCTGGGAAAATGAAAAACTGTTTTTT
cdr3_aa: CASSFRFAGTWENEKLFF

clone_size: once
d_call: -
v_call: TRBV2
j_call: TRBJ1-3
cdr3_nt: TGTGCCAGCAGTGAACTCAAGGGATCGGGTGGAAACACCATATATTTT
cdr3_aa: CASSELKGSGGNTIYF

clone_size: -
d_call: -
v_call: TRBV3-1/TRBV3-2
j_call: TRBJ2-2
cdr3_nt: TGTGCCAGCAGCCAGGGCTTAACCGGGGAGCTGTTTTTT
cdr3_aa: CASSQGLTGELFF

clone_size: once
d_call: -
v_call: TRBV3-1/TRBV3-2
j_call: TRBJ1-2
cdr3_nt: TGTGCCAGCAGCCAAGGGTATGGCTACACCTTC
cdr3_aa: CASSQGYGYTF

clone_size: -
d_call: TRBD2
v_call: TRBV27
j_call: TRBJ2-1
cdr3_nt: TGTGCCAGCACCCCACCTAGCGGCGCCTCTTTAGTTTGGACCGAGCAGTTCTTC
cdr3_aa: CASTPPSGASLVWTEQFF

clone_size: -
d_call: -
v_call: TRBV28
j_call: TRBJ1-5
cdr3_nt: TGTGCCAGCAGTCTCACGCCGGGGGGCAATCAGCCCCAGCATTTT
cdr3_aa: CASSLTPGGNQPQHF

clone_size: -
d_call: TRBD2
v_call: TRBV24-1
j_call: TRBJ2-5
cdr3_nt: TGTGCCCCGTTCGCGGGGGGCCCAAAAGAGACCCAGTACTTC
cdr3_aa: CAPFAGGPKETQYF

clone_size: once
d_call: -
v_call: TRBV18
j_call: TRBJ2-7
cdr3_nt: TGTGCCAGCTCACCACTTGGGGGCCTCTCCTACGAGCAGTACTTC
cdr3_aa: CASSPLGGLSYEQYF

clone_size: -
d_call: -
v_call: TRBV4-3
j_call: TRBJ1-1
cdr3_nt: TGCGCCAGCAGCCAAGATGGGAGAGGCACTGAAGCTTTCTTT
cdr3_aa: CASSQDGRGTEAFF